This TCR beta chain is drawn from a study of blood T cell dynamics during melanoma immunotherapy. Using immunoSEQ multiplex PCR, the repertoire was profiled, and TCRdb retains in-frame clones only, with some absent. This table holds roughly 9,700 clones, 75% to 90% found once. Time point in this sample: week 3, after first cycle of checkpoint inhibitor. Germline-derived CDR1 and CDR2 are SGHAT and FQDESV (reference sequence). This CDR3 contains 11 residues. V lost 6 bases, J lost 8 bases, and 10 bases lay in between. The chain recombines TRBV11-1 with TRBJ1-2; D not resolved. The sequence derives from a human donor with melanoma. The sequences come from blood, collected from a patient treated with checkpoint blockade. CDR3 loop: CASSRREGYTF. The DNA for the CDR3 is TGTGCCAGCAGTCGTAGAGAGGGCTACACCTTC.